This TCR beta chain is drawn from a study of response to subunit inactivated influenza vaccine. Whole-study findings and limits: The authors put forward the suggestion that each seasonal influenza vaccination may bring in only a limited number of new T cells.

This clonotype showed up many times. Its matching antigen is unknown. The CDR3 sequence is 14 residues long. Deletions cut 2 bases from V and 5 bases from J, with 10 bases between. CDR1 is LNHNV, CDR2 YYDKDF, per germline (reference sequence). Each CDR3 protein gets one entry after TCRdb re-called the RT-PCR reads with MiXCR. The data contain fewer than 800,000 distinct CDR3 sequences, 15% to 19% of them singletons. The genes are TRBV15 and TRBJ2-1; the D is unclear. The sample was PBMCs from blood, taken 11 to 12 days after vaccination. This TCR was sampled from a man aged 45-65 years who received an inactivated influenza vaccine. CDR3 sequence reads: CATSRSRVNNEQFF. The CDR3 nucleotides are TGTGCCACCAGCAGAAGTAGGGTTAACAATGAGCAGTTCTTC.